These 2 T cell receptor beta chains were all obtained from the same sample, sequenced in a study of OX40 agonist ivuxolimab in advanced cancers. The method was immunoSEQ multiplex PCR; TCRdb's version includes in-frame clones alone and lacks a portion of them. Here the sample spans 45,000 to 65,000 clones, roughly 84% being singletons. Source: CD4+ or CD8+ T cells sorted from blood, taken in a trial of the OX40 agonist ivuxolimab. The receptors derive from an adult with an advanced solid tumor such as melanoma, head and neck, liver or kidney cancer.

Remarks on this clone: This CDR3 is also generated by other DNA sequences in the sample. The rearrangement uses TRBV4-2 and TRBJ1-3; weak D call: TRBD1 (6 bases). Germline CDR1 reads LGHNA; CDR2 reads YNFKEQ. CDR3 length: 17 amino acids. V shed 0 bases and J shed 0 bases, with 12 bases lying between them. The CDR3 DNA sequence: TGTGCCAGCAGCCAAGAGCCGACGGGGGCCTCTGGAAACACCATATATTTT. Translated, it gives CASSQEPTGASGNTIYF.

The chain recombines TRBV5-6 with TRBJ2-2; TRBD2 agrees at 12 bases. Germline CDR1 and CDR2: SGHDT and YYEEEE. The CDR3 is 16 residues long. Trimming cost V 0 bases and J 7 bases; bases outside gene matches: 4. The CDR3 protein is CASSLASGRAIGELFF. CDR3 sequence (DNA): TGTGCCAGCAGCTTGGCTAGCGGGAGGGCCATCGGGGAGCTGTTTTTT.